This TCR beta chain is drawn from a study of glioma-infiltrating T cells. Study outcomes and limitations: Above-expected tissue-blood divergence occurred in all gliomas, most in low-grade ones.

The iRepertoire nested amplicon-rescue multiplex PCR amplified TCR alpha and beta CDR3s from RNA. For one-step reverse transcription and amplification, about 90-450 ng of tissue mRNA or PBMC total RNA was used. TCRdb independently ran MiXCR on the multiplex PCR reads; one entry per CDR3 protein. The profile covers about 10,000 distinct CDR3 sequences, with roughly 59% appearing a single time and more than 20% taken by the ten largest. The CDR3 is 13 amino acids. Germline-derived CDR1 and CDR2 are MNHNS and SASEGT. In regard to this clonotype: Its antigen is not identified. The junction departs from the called germline gene at one end, perhaps through a read error.

The sequenced material came from glioma tissue, nonneoplastic brain tissue, or PBMCs (not recorded which). V usage is TRBV6-1 and J usage is TRBJ1-1, with D possibly TRBD1 on 5 matching bases. This receptor was identified in a human donor with low-grade glioma or glioblastoma, undergoing nonglioma brain surgery, or in good health (not recorded which). The CDR3 region is CASMGDLNTEALF. DNA of the CDR3: TGTGCAAGCATGGGGGACCTGAACACTGAAGCTTTATTT.